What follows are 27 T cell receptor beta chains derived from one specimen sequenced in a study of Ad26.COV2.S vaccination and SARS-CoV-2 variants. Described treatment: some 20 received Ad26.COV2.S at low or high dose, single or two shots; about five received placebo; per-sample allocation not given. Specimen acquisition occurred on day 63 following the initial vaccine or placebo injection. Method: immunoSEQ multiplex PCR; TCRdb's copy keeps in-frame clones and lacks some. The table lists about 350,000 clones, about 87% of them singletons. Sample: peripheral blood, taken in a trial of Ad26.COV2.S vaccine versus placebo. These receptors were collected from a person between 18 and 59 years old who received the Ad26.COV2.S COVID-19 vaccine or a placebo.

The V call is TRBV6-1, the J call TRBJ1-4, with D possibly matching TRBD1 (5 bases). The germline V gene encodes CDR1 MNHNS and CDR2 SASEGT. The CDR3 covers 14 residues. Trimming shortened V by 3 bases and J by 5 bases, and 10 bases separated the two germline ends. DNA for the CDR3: TGTGCCAGCAGTGACCGGGGCTTCAATGAAAAACTGTTTTTT. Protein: CASSDRGFNEKLFF.

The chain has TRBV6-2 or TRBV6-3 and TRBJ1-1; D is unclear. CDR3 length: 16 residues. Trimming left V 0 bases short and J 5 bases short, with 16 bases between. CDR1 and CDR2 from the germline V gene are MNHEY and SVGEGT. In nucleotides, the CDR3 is TGTGCCAGCAGTTACTCGATCTTATCCGTGGGGACTGAAGCTTTCTTT. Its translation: CASSYSILSVGTEAFF.

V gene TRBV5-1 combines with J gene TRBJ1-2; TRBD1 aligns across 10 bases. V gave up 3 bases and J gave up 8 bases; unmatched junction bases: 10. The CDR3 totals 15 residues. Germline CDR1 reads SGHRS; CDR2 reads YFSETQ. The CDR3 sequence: CASSSATGGSWGYTF. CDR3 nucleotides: TGCGCCAGCAGCTCCGCGACAGGGGGCTCTTGGGGCTACACCTTC.

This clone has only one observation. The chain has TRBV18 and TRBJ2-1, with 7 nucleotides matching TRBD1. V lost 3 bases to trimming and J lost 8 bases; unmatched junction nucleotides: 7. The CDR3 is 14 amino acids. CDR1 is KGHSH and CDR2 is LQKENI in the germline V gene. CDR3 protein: CASSPVGGEYEQFF. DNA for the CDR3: TGTGCCAGCTCACCTGTAGGGGGCGAGTATGAGCAGTTCTTC.

The CDR3 loop is CASSFYGTGAAEAFF. The CDR3 bases are TGTGCCAGCAGTTTCTATGGGACAGGGGCGGCTGAAGCTTTCTTT. The rearrangement joins TRBV27 to TRBJ1-1, with 10 bases aligning to TRBD1. Germline V gene sequence: CDR1 MNHEY, CDR2 SMNVEV (reference sequence). V shed 3 bases, J shed 6 bases, and the junction held 7 bases outside the gene matches. The CDR3 loop spans 15 amino acids.

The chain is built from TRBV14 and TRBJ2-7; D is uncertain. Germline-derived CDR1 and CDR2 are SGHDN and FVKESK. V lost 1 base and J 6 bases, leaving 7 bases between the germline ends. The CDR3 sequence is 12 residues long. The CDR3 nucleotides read TGTGCCAGCAGCCAAGTCCACTTCGAGCAGTACTTC. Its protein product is CASSQVHFEQYF.

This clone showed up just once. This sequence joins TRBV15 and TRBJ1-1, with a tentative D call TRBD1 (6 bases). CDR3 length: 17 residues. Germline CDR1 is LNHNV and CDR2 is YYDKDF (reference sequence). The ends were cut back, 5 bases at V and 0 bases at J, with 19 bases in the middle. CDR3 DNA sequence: TGTGCCACCAGCGGTGGGCAGGGAAGGGGGATGAACACTGAAGCTTTCTTT. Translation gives CATSGGQGRGMNTEAFF.

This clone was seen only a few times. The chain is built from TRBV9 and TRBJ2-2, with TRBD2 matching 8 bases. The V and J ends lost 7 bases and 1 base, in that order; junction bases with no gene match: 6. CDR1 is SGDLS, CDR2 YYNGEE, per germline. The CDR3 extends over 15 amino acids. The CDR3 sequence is CASSGGRENTGELFF. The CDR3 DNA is TGTGCCAGCTCGGGGGGGCGAGAGAACACCGGGGAGCTGTTTTTT.

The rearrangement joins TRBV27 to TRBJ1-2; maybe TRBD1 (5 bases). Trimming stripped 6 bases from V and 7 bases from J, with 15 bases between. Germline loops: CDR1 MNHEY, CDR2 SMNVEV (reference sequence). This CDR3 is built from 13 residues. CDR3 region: CASRVRTGLGYTF. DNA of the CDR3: TGTGCCAGCAGAGTAAGAACAGGCCTTGGCTACACCTTC.

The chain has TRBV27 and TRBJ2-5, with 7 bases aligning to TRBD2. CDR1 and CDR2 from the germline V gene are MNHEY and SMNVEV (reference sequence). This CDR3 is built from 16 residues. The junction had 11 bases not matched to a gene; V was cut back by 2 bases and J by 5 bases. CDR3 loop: CASSLGVERGGETQYF. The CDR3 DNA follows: TGTGCCAGCAGTTTAGGAGTGGAGCGGGGAGGGGAGACCCAGTACTTC.

The CDR3 region is CASSLRAGNYEQYF. CDR3 coding DNA: TGTGCCAGCAGCTTACGGGCTGGCAACTACGAGCAGTACTTC. The chain is built from TRBV11-3 and TRBJ2-7; D is uncertain. V lost 2 bases and J 3 bases, leaving 11 bases between the germline ends. CDR1 and CDR2 from the germline V gene are SGHNT and YENEEA. The CDR3 has 14 residues. The full variable domain, its missing parts supplied by reference TRBV11-3 and TRBJ2-7, is EAGVVQSPRYKIIEKKQPVAFWCNPISGHNTLYWYLQNLGQGPELLIRYENEEAVDDSQLPKDRFSAERLKGVDSTLKIQPAELGDSAVYLCASSLRAGNYEQYFGPGTRLTVT.

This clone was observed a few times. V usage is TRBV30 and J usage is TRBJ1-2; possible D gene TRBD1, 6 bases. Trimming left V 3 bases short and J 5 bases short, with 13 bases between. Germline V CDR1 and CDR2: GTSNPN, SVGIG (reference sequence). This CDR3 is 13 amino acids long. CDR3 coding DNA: TGTGCCTGGAGCATCTCAGGACAGTATGGCTACACCTTC. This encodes CAWSISGQYGYTF.

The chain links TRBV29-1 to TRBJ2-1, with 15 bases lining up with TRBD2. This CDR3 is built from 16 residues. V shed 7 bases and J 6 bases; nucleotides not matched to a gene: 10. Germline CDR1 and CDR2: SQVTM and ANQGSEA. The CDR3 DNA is TGCAGCGCGGCGGGGGGACTAGCGGGAGGAGGCAATGAGCAGTTCTTC. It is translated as CSAAGGLAGGGNEQFF.

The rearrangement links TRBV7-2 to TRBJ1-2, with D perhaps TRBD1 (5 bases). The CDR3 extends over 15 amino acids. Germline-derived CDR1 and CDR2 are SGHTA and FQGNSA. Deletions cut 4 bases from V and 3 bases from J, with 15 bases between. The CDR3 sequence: CASSSQGNADYGYTF. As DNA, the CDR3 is TGTGCCAGCAGCTCTCAGGGAAACGCGGACTATGGCTACACCTTC. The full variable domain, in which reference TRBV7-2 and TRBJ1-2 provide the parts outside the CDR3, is GAGVSQSPSNKVTEKGKDVELRCDPISGHTALYWYRQSLGQGLEFLIYFQGNSAPDKSGLPSDRFSAERTGGSVSTLTIQRTQQEDSAVYLCASSSQGNADYGYTFGSGTRLTVV.

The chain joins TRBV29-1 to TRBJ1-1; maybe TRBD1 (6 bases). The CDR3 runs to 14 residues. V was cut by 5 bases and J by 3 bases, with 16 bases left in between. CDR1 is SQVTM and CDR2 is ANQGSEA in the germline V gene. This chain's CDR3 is CSVPQGYGDTEAFF. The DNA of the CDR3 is TGCAGCGTTCCCCAGGGGTATGGGGACACTGAAGCTTTCTTT. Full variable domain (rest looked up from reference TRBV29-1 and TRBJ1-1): SAVISQKPSRDICQRGTSLTIQCQVDSQVTMMFWYRQQPGQSLTLIATANQGSEATYESGFVIDKFPISRPNLTFSTLTVSNMSPEDSSIYLCSVPQGYGDTEAFFGQGTRLTVV.

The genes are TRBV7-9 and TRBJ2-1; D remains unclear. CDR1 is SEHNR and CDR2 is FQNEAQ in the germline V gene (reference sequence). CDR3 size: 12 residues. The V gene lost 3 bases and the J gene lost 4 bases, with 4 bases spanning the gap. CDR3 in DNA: TGTGCCAGCAGCTTTCTATACAATGAGCAGTTCTTC. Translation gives CASSFLYNEQFF. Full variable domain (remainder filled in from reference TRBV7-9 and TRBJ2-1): DTGVSQNPRHKITKRGQNVTFRCDPISEHNRLYWYRQTLGQGPEFLTYFQNEAQLEKSRLLSDRFSAERPKGSFSTLEIQRTEQGDSAMYLCASSFLYNEQFFGPGTRLTVL.

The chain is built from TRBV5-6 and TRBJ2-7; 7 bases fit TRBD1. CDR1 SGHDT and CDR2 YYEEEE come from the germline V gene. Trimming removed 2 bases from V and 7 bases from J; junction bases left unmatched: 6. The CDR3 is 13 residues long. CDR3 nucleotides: TGTGCCAGCAGCTTCGGACAGGTGAAGGAGCAGTACTTC. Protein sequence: CASSFGQVKEQYF.

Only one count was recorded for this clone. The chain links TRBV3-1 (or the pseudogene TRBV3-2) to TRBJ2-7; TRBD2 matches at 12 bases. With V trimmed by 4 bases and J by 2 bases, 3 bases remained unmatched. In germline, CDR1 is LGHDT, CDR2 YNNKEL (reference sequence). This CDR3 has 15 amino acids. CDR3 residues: CASSPGLAGTYEQYF. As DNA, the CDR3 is TGTGCCAGCAGCCCCGGACTAGCGGGAACCTACGAGCAGTACTTC.

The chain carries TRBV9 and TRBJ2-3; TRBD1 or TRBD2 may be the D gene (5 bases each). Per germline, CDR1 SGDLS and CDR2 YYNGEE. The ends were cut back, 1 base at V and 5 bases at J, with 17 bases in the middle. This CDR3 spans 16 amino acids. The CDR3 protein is CASSVHPGPPIDTQYF. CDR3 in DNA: TGTGCCAGCAGCGTACACCCGGGACCCCCAATAGATACGCAGTATTTT.

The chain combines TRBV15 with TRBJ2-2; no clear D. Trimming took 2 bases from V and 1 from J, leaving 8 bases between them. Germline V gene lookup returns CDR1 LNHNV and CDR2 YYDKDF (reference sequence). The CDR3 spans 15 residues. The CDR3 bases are TGTGCCACCAGCAGACCGACCCTGAACACCGGGGAGCTGTTTTTT. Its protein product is CATSRPTLNTGELFF.

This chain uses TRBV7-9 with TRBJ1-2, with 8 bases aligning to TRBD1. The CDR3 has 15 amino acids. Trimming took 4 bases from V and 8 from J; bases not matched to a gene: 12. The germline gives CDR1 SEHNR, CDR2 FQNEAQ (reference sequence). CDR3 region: CASSSDWTGPLGYTF. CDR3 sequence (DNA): TGTGCCAGCAGCTCGGACTGGACAGGGCCCTTGGGCTACACCTTC.

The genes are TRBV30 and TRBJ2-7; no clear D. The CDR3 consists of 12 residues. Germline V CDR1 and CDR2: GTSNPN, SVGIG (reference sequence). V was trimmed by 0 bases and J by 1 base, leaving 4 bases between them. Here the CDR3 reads CAWSVQSYEQYF. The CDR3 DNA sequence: TGTGCCTGGAGTGTACAGTCCTACGAGCAGTACTTC. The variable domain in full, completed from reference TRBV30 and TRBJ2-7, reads SQTIHQWPATLVQPVGSPLSLECTVEGTSNPNLYWYRQAAGRGLQLLFYSVGIGQISSEVPQNLSASRPQDRQFILSSKKLLLSDSGFYLCAWSVQSYEQYFGPGTRLTVT.

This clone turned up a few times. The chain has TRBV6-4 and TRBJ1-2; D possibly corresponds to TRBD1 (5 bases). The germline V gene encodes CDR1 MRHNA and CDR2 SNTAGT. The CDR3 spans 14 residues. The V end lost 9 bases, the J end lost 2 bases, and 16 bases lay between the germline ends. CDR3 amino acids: CARPPGIPNYGYTF. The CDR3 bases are TGTGCCAGACCGCCAGGGATTCCCAACTATGGCTACACCTTC.

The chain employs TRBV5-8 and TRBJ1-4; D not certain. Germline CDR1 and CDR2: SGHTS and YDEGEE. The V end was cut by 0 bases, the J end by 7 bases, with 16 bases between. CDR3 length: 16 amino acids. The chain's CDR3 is CASSLGEVSAAEKLFF. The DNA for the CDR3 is TGTGCCAGCAGCTTGGGCGAGGTTTCGGCAGCTGAAAAACTGTTTTTT.

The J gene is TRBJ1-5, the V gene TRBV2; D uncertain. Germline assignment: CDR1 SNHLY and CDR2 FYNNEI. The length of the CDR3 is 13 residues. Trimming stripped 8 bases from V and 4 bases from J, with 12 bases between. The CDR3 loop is CASRREGNQPQHF. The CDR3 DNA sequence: TGTGCCAGCCGAAGGGAGGGTAATCAGCCCCAGCATTTT. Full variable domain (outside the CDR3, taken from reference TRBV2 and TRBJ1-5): EPEVTQTPSHQVTQMGQEVILRCVPISNHLYFYWYRQILGQKVEFLVSFYNNEISEKSEIFDDQFSVERPDGSNFTLKIRSTKLEDSAMYFCASRREGNQPQHFGDGTRLSIL.

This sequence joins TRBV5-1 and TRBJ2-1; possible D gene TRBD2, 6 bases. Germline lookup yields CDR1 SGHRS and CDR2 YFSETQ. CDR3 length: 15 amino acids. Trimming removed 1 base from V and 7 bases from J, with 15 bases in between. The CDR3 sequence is CASSLSREWGNEQFF. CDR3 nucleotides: TGCGCCAGCAGCTTGAGCCGGGAGTGGGGGAATGAGCAGTTCTTC.

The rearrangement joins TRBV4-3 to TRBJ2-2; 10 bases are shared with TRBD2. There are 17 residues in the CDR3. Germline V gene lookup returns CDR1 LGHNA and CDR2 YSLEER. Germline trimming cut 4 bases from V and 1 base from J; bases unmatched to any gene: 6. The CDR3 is CASSPILAGVNTGELFF. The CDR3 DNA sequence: TGCGCCAGCAGCCCGATCCTAGCGGGGGTGAACACCGGGGAGCTGTTTTTT.